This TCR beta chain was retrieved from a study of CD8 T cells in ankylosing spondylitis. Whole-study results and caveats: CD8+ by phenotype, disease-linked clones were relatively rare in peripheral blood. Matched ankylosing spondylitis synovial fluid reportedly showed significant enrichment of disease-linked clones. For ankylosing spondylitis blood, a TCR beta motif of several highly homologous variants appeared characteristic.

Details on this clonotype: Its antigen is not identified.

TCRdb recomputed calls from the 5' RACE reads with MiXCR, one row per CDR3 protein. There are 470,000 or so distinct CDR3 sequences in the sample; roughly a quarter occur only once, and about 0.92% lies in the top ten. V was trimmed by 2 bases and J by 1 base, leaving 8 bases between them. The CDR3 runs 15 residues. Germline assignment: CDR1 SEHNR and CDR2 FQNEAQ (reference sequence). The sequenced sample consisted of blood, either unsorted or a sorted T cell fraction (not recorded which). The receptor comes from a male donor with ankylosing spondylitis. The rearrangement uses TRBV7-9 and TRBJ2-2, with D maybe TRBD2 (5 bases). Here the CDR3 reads CASSLIRENTGELFF. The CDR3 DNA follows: TGTGCCAGCAGCTTAATTCGGGAGAACACCGGGGAGCTGTTTTTT.